The 22 T cell receptor beta chains given below trace back to one sample, sequenced in a study of Graves' ophthalmopathy and Graves' hyperthyroidism. As the template, RNA transcripts were used to amplify TCR beta CDR3 regions. An initial RT-PCR round employing HTBI primers preceded a second-round multiplex PCR. MiXCR, run by TCRdb on the multiplex PCR reads, gives a single entry per CDR3 protein. The sample consists of 350,000 to 450,000 distinct CDR3 sequences, around 18% of them appearing once. The sample taken for sequencing was peripheral blood. Receptors originate from a woman aged 18-29 years with Graves' ophthalmopathy.

This chain joins TRBV19 and TRBJ2-7, with 12 positions matching TRBD1. V lost 6 bases to trimming and J lost 5 bases; unmatched junction nucleotides: 5. The CDR3 is 14 amino acids. Germline CDR1 is LNHDA and CDR2 is SQIVND (reference sequence). The CDR3 bases are TGTGCCAGTAGACCGGGACAGGGGGCTCACGAGCAGTACTTC. Protein sequence: CASRPGQGAHEQYF.

This clonotype was counted ten times or more. The chain links TRBV7-2 to TRBJ1-1, with 11 bases fitting TRBD1. J gave up 4 bases and V 5 bases, and 6 bases lay outside the gene matches. This CDR3 spans 15 amino acids. The germline gives CDR1 SGHTA, CDR2 FQGNSA. The DNA of the CDR3 is TGTGCCAGCAGCCTGGACAGGGGGCCGAGCACTGAAGCTTTCTTT. The encoded protein is CASSLDRGPSTEAFF.

This clonotype has ten or more counts. The chain uses TRBV19 and TRBJ2-2, with D uncertain. With 7 bases removed from V and 5 bases from J, the gap between germline ends came to 14 bases. CDR1 is LNHDA and CDR2 is SQIVND in the germline V gene (reference sequence). The CDR3 is made up of 14 amino acids. CDR3 sequence (DNA): TGTGCCAGTAACTATGGTGCCCGAACCGGGGAGCTGTTTTTT. Translation: CASNYGARTGELFF.

This clonotype was seen repeatedly, ten times or more. The chain has TRBV7-3 and TRBJ2-7, with D possibly being TRBD1 (7 bases). The germline V gene has CDR1 SGHTA and CDR2 FQGTGA. This CDR3 is 13 amino acids long. V was clipped by 6 bases and J by 3 bases, with 12 bases between them. CDR3 loop: CASSWQGGYEQYF. The DNA of the CDR3 is TGTGCCAGCAGTTGGCAGGGGGGCTACGAGCAGTACTTC.

This clonotype was seen repeatedly, ten times or more. V gene TRBV28 combines with J gene TRBJ2-2; D is perhaps TRBD1 (5 bases). The length of the CDR3 is 14 residues. Germline CDR1 is MDHEN and CDR2 is SYDVKM. The V and J ends lost 7 bases and 6 bases respectively, with 15 bases between them. CDR3 amino acids: CASIRVFAAGELFF. The CDR3 coding sequence is TGTGCCAGCATCAGGGTTTTTGCGGCCGGGGAGCTGTTTTTT.

This clonotype was detected many times. The chain carries TRBV12-3 or TRBV12-4 and TRBJ2-7; no firm D call. Trimming left V 1 base short and J 6 bases short, with 10 bases between. This CDR3 comprises 13 residues. CDR3 residues: CASSLGLPSEQYF. In nucleotides, the CDR3 is TGTGCCAGCAGTTTAGGACTTCCGTCCGAGCAGTACTTC.

This clonotype showed up many times. The chain recombines TRBV5-1 with TRBJ1-2; 7 nucleotides agree with TRBD1. V trimming: 1 base; J trimming: 0 bases; junction bases outside the gene matches: 3. CDR3 length equals 15 residues. Germline V gene sequence: CDR1 SGHRS, CDR2 YFSETQ. This chain's CDR3 is CASSLTGTANYGYTF. The CDR3 nucleotides read TGCGCCAGCAGCTTGACCGGGACAGCTAACTATGGCTACACCTTC.

The chain employs TRBV7-9 and TRBJ1-1; D gene ambiguous. Germline CDR1 and CDR2: SEHNR and FQNEAQ (reference sequence). Between the trimmed V and J ends, which lost 7 bases and 2 bases, there was a span of 14 bases. The CDR3 runs 14 residues. This chain's CDR3 is CASIKVLGNTEAFF. CDR3 DNA: TGTGCCAGCATTAAAGTTCTCGGCAACACTGAAGCTTTCTTT.

This clonotype was seen at least ten times. A single base separates this from a much larger clone, so it may be a read error. V and J are TRBV6-1 and TRBJ2-7, with a tentative D call TRBD2 (5 bases). The CDR3 is made up of 14 amino acids. Per the germline V gene, CDR1 is MNHNS and CDR2 is SASEGT. The V end was cut by 7 bases, the J end by 3 bases, with 16 bases between. CDR3: CASTPRGGGYEQYF. CDR3 nucleotide sequence: TGTGCCAGCACCCCCCGGGGTGGCGGCTACGAGCAGTACTTC.

At least ten counts were recorded for this clonotype. V usage is TRBV6-1 and J usage is TRBJ1-2; unclear D gene. Germline CDR1 is MNHNS and CDR2 is SASEGT. This CDR3 comprises 14 residues. V shed 3 bases and J shed 6 bases, with 14 bases lying between them. The CDR3 bases are TGTGCCAGCAGTGACCGGGCACAAGTCCATGGCTACACCTTC. Translation gives CASSDRAQVHGYTF.

The chain links TRBV5-1 to TRBJ2-7; 9 bases map to TRBD1. CDR1 SGHRS and CDR2 YFSETQ come from the germline V gene. This CDR3 contains 15 residues. The trim removed 3 bases at V and 3 bases at J, leaving 7 bases unmatched. CDR3 loop: CASSSPGQGVYEQYF. In nucleotides, the CDR3 is TGCGCCAGCAGCTCCCCGGGACAGGGAGTCTACGAGCAGTACTTC. The full variable domain, completed using reference TRBV5-1 and TRBJ2-7, is KAGVTQTPRYLIKTRGQQVTLSCSPISGHRSVSWYQQTPGQGLQFLFEYFSETQRNKGNFPGRFSGRQFSNSRSEMNVSTLELGDSALYLCASSSPGQGVYEQYFGPGTRLTVT.

This clonotype was seen many times. The chain links TRBV2 to TRBJ2-7; the match to TRBD2 covers 9 bases. Germline V gene data show CDR1 as SNHLY and CDR2 as FYNNEI. The J segment lost 6 bases and the V segment lost 6 bases, leaving 3 bases of the junction unmatched. This CDR3 comprises 12 residues. The CDR3 DNA sequence: TGTGCCAGCAGGGGACTAGCAGGCGAGCAGTACTTC. Its protein is CASRGLAGEQYF.

This clonotype was recorded at least ten times. The chain combines TRBV6-1 with TRBJ2-5; D is undetermined. V lost 5 bases, J lost 3 bases, and 7 bases lay in between. The CDR3 covers 12 residues. In germline, CDR1 is MNHNS, CDR2 SASEGT. The CDR3 bases are TGTGCCAGCAGTAGCAGGAAAGAGACCCAGTACTTC. Translated: CASSSRKETQYF.

The rearrangement uses TRBV6-2 or TRBV6-3 and TRBJ2-7; weak D call: TRBD1 (5 bases). The germline gives CDR1 MNHEY, CDR2 SVGEGT. This CDR3 has 13 residues. Trimming cost V 7 bases and J 4 bases, with 14 bases left between them. CDR3 protein: CASTVSGPYEQYF. DNA of the CDR3: TGTGCCAGCACCGTGTCAGGGCCGTACGAGCAGTACTTC.

This clonotype was seen ten or more times. V and J are TRBV7-2 and TRBJ1-2; 9 bases line up with TRBD1. Trimming cost V 2 bases and J 6 bases; bases outside gene matches: 10. Per germline, CDR1 SGHTA and CDR2 FQGNSA. This CDR3 contains 16 residues. The CDR3 DNA follows: TGTGCCAGCAGCTTAAGTGGGCGGGACAGGGTCCATGGCTACACCTTC. This encodes CASSLSGRDRVHGYTF.

The chain is built from TRBV12-3 or TRBV12-4 and TRBJ1-5; 7 positions match TRBD1. This CDR3 region has 15 residues. The V segment lost 2 bases and the J segment 5 bases; nucleotides outside the gene matches: 6. This CDR3 reads CASSLNPGQDQPQHF. In DNA form, the CDR3 reads TGTGCCAGCAGTTTAAATCCAGGACAGGATCAGCCCCAGCATTTT.

This clonotype has ten or more counts. The chain employs TRBV9 and TRBJ2-7; the D gene is possibly TRBD1 (6 bases). Trimming left V 0 bases short and J 3 bases short, with 13 bases between. Germline CDR1 reads SGDLS; CDR2 reads YYNGEE. The length of the CDR3 is 15 residues. The DNA of the CDR3 is TGTGCCAGCAGCGTAGGAGGGGGTACAAGCTACGAGCAGTACTTC. Its translation is CASSVGGGTSYEQYF.

This clonotype was detected ten times or more. The genes are TRBV11-2 and TRBJ2-5, with a weak D call TRBD1 (6 bases). Trimming stripped 6 bases from V and 4 bases from J, with 12 bases between. Germline CDR1 is SGHAT and CDR2 is FQNNGV. The CDR3 runs to 13 residues. DNA for the CDR3: TGTGCCAGCAGACGAACAGGGCTAGAGACCCAGTACTTC. As protein: CASRRTGLETQYF.

This clonotype was observed a handful of times. The V call is TRBV5-1, the J call TRBJ2-7, with a possible D match to TRBD1 (6 bases). V lost 5 bases, J lost 2 bases, and 17 bases lay in between. Germline lookup yields CDR1 SGHRS and CDR2 YFSETQ. The CDR3 spans 15 residues. The CDR3 nucleotides read TGCGCCAGCAGTCCCCGGGACATAACCGCCTACGAGCAGTACTTC. Amino acid sequence: CASSPRDITAYEQYF.

In its sample, this clonotype was seen many times. The J gene is TRBJ2-7, the V gene TRBV15; 9 nucleotides align to TRBD1. J lost 6 bases, V lost 1 base, and 10 bases had no gene match. CDR1 is LNHNV and CDR2 is YYDKDF in the germline V gene (reference sequence). The CDR3 is made up of 16 amino acids. CDR3 residues: CATSRAVGTGTGEQYF. The DNA of the CDR3 is TGTGCCACCAGCAGAGCGGTCGGGACAGGGACCGGCGAGCAGTACTTC.

The chain has TRBV9 and TRBJ2-7; D gene unclear. In germline, CDR1 is SGDLS, CDR2 YYNGEE. The CDR3 covers 15 residues. V was pared by 1 base and J by 2 bases, with 13 bases between. The CDR3 spells CASSVPHDSTYEQYF. DNA for the CDR3: TGTGCCAGCAGCGTACCTCACGATTCAACCTACGAGCAGTACTTC.

The V call is TRBV12-3 or TRBV12-4, the J call TRBJ2-5; 14 positions match TRBD2. The CDR3 is 18 amino acids. The trim removed 5 bases at V and 4 bases at J, leaving 12 bases unmatched. CDR3 residues: CASSAQTSGRAGGETQYF. The CDR3 DNA is TGTGCCAGCAGTGCCCAGACTAGCGGGAGGGCCGGAGGAGAGACCCAGTACTTC.